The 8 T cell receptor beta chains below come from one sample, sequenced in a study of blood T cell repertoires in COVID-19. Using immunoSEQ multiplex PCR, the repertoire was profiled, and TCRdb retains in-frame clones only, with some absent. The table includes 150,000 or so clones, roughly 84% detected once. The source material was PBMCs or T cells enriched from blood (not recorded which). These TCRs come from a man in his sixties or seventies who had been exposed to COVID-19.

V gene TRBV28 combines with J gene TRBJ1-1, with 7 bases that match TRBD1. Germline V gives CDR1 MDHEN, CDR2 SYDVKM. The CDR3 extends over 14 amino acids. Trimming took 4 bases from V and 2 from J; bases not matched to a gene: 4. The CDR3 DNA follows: TGTGCCAGCAGTTGGGGGACAGCAAACACTGAAGCTTTCTTT. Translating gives CASSWGTANTEAFF. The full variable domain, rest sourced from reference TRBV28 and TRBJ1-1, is DVKVTQSSRYLVKRTGEKVFLECVQDMDHENMFWYRQDPGLGLRLIYFSYDVKMKEKGDIPEGYSVSREKKERFSLILESASTNQTSMYLCASSWGTANTEAFFGQGTRLTVV.

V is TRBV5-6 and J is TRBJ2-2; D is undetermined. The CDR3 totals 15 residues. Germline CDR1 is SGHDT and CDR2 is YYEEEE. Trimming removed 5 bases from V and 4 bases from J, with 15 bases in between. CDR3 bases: TGTGCCAGCAGACATGGTTCCCCTTCCACCGGGGAGCTGTTTTTT. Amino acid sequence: CASRHGSPSTGELFF.

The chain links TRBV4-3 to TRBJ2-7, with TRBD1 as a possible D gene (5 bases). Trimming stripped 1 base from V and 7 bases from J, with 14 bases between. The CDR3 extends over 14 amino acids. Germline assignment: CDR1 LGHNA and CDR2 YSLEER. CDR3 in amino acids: CASSQGPRVGEQYF. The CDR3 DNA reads TGCGCCAGCAGCCAAGGGCCCAGGGTGGGAGAGCAGTACTTC.

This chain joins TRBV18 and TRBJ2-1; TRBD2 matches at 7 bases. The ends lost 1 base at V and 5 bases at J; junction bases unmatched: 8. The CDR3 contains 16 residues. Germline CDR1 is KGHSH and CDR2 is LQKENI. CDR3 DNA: TGTGCCAGCTCACCACAGAACCGGGGGGAACACAATGAGCAGTTCTTC. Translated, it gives CASSPQNRGEHNEQFF.

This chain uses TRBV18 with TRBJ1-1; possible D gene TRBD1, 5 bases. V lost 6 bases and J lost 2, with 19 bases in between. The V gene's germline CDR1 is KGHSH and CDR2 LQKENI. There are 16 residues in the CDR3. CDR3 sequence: CASSPRDGGFNTEAFF. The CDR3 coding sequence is TGTGCCAGCTCTCCCAGGGACGGGGGATTTAACACTGAAGCTTTCTTT.

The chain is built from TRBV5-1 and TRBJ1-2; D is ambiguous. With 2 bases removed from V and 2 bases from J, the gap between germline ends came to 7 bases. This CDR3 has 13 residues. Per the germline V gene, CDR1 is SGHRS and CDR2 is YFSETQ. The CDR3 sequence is CASSFGENYGYTF. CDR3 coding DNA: TGCGCCAGCAGCTTTGGGGAGAACTATGGCTACACCTTC.

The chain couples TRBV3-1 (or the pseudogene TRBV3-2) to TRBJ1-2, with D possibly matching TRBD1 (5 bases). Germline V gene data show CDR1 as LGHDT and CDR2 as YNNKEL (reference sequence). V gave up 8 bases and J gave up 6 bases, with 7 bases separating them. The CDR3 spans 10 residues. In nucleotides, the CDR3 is TGTGCCAGCTCGGGGGATGGCTACACCTTC. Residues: CASSGDGYTF.

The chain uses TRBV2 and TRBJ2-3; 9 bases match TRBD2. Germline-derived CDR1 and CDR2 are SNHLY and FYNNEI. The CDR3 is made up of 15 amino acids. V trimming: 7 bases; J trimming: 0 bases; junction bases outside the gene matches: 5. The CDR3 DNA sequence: TGTGCCAGCAAAAGGGGGACTAGCAGCACAGATACGCAGTATTTT. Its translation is CASKRGTSSTDTQYF.